The present entry profiles one TCR beta chain with its context. At one end, the junction sequence differs from germline, possibly due to a read error. Next came a second PCR, run for about 6 to 11 cycles, which used a sample-barcoded 5' primer along with a J-beta primer mix. From the 5' RACE reads, TCRdb called clonotypes with MiXCR, one entry per CDR3 protein. The sample carries roughly 800,000 distinct CDR3 sequences, 20% to 30% recorded once. The amount of total RNA extracted per sample was at least 5.5 micrograms. The data derive from a study of blood T cells in healthy people across ages. This CDR3 spans 16 amino acids. Germline V gives CDR1 KGHSH, CDR2 LQKENI. The same specimen was also included in a second study, on T cells of mothers and their children. That source reports: Samples came from a few healthy Caucasian mothers and their six children.

The receptor comes from a boy younger than 18 in good health. The sequencing sample was made of blood. The chain links TRBV18 to TRBJ1-4; D unclear. The chain's CDR3 is CSSSRGVSATNEKLFF. In nucleotides, the CDR3 is TGTTCCAGCTCACGCGGGGTATCTGCAACTAATGAAAAACTGTTTTTT.